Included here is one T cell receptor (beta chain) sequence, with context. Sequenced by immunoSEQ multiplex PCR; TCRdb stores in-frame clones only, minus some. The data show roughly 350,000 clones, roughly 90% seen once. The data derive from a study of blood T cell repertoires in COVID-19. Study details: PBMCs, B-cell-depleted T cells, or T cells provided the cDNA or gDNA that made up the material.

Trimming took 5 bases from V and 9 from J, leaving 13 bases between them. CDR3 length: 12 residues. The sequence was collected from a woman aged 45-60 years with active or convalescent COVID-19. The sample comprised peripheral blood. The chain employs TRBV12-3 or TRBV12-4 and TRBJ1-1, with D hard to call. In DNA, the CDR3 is TGTGCCAGCAGTGCCGGGAGCCGAAAAGCTTTCTTT. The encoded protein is CASSAGSRKAFF.